The following is a T cell receptor beta chain sequence with its context. Negative isolation was used for CD8+ and CD4+ T cells and FACS enrichment for TEMRA cells. Reverse transcription of roughly 0.5 to 1 ug RNA was performed with random hexamers. An immunoSEQ multiplex PCR generated amplified TCR beta CDR3 products spanning 54 Vbeta and 13 Jbeta. One entry per CDR3 protein results from TCRdb running MiXCR on the immunoSEQ multiplex PCR reads. Of some 100,000 distinct CDR3 sequences in the sample, around 90% are singletons; the top ten hold about 0.12%. The data belong to a study of CD8 T cells in Susac syndrome. Deletions cut 1 base from V and 7 bases from J, with 12 bases between. Germline CDR1 SGHTA, CDR2 FQGNSA. CDR3 length: 14 residues.

The chain couples TRBV7-2 to TRBJ2-3; D unresolved. The receptor was isolated from a human donor in good health. Sequencing was carried out using CD8+ T cells from PBMCs. The CDR3 protein is CASSLDRAGYTQYF. The CDR3, as DNA: TGTGCCAGCAGCTTAGACCGCGCTGGGTATACGCAGTATTTT.